This is a list of T cell receptor beta chains from one sample in a study of a mutant IDH1 vaccine in newly diagnosed glioma. The assay was immunoSEQ multiplex PCR, and TCRdb's table has in-frame clones only and misses some. Of about 33,000 clones in the sample, around 75% were seen once. For these receptors, no antigen is known. The starting material was PBMCs, obtained from a glioma patient whose treatment included an IDH1 peptide vaccine. The receptors come from a man in his forties with glioma. Each CDR3 is given with its conserved first and last residue. The D gene is left open where the match is weak. Not all rows give a size; the values are once, few, many and, for expanded clones, a class.

>.|TRBJ2-3|TRBV6-5|.
TGTGCCAGCAGTTTCCCCGCAGCAGATACGCAGTATTTT
CASSFPAADTQYF
>.|TRBJ1-6|TRBV10-3|.
TGTGCCATCAGTTCAAACAGAGTGAAAACAAATTCACCCCTCCACTTT
CAISSNRVKTNSPLHF
>TRBD2|TRBJ2-5|TRBV10-2|.
TGCGCCAGCAGTGTTAATAGCGGGAAGGAAGAGACCCAGTACTTC
CASSVNSGKEETQYF
>TRBD2|TRBJ2-7|TRBV29-1|.
TGCAGCGTTGTGGGGACTAGCGGGAGTTACGAGCAGTACTTC
CSVVGTSGSYEQYF
>.|TRBJ1-1|TRBV5-4|.
TGTGCCAGCAGCACCAAGACAGTACTGAACACTGAAGCTTTCTTT
CASSTKTVLNTEAFF
>.|TRBJ2-1|TRBV27|.
TGTGCCAGCAGCTATGCGGACGGCGGAGAGCAGTTCTTC
CASSYADGGEQFF
>.|TRBJ2-1|TRBV4-3|.
TGCGCCAGCAGCCAAGACCCCGTAGTGGGAGGCTCCTACAATGAGCAGTTCTTC
CASSQDPVVGGSYNEQFF
>.|TRBJ2-3|TRBV7-2|.
TGTGCCAGCAGCTTAGGAGGCTCCTCCGATACGCAGTATTTT
CASSLGGSSDTQYF
>.|TRBJ2-7|TRBV27|.
TGTGCCAGCAGTTCAGAACTAAAGCAGTACTTC
CASSSELKQYF
>TRBD2|TRBJ2-2|TRBV7-6|few
TGTGCCAGCAGCTTTGTGGGACTAGCGGGCACCGGGGAGCTGTTTTTT
CASSFVGLAGTGELFF
>TRBD1|TRBJ1-5|TRBV7-2|.
TGTGCCAGCAGCTTAGCACAGACCGGGACAGGGGTCTTTGGCAATCAGCCCCAGCATTTT
CASSLAQTGTGVFGNQPQHF
>.|TRBJ2-7|TRBV11-2|.
TGTGCCAGCAGCTCTACGGGCTCCTACGAGCAGTACTTC
CASSSTGSYEQYF
>.|TRBJ2-7|TRBV6-5|.
TGCGCCAGCAGTGGCCCGGGACAACGGGAGCAGTACTTC
CASSGPGQREQYF